This paragraph covers one T cell receptor beta chain sequence. Its antigen is still unknown. Germline V lookup: CDR1 KGHSH, CDR2 LQKENI. The CDR3 is 16 amino acids. V shed 2 bases and J shed 10 bases, with 21 bases lying between them. TCRdb keeps only in-frame clones here, not all; method: immunoSEQ multiplex PCR. The sample has about 1 million clones, around 76% seen once. The entry originates in a study of shared clonotypes between healthy human individuals. General observations from the study: Larger estimated richness was generally seen in naive subsets than in memory subsets. There were few donors, and this limited the genetic and exposure-history diversity represented.

Each sample came from a Caucasian adult donor living in Nashville, Tennessee. This receptor was identified in a man in his late teens or twenties in good health. This rearrangement joins TRBV18 to TRBJ1-5; weak D call: TRBD1 (6 bases). The sample comprised memory CD4+ T cells sorted from blood. Subset of the sample: CD45RA-negative fraction. The CDR3 protein is CASSPSGQPPMSPQHF. As DNA, the CDR3 is TGTGCCAGCTCACCAAGCGGACAGCCTCCAATGTCCCCCCAGCATTTT. Supplemented by reference TRBV18 and TRBJ1-5, the full variable domain reads NAGVMQNPRHLVRRRGQEARLRCSPMKGHSHVYWYRQLPEEGLKFMVYLQKENIIDESGMPKERFSAEFPKEGPSILRIQQVVRGDSAAYFCASSPSGQPPMSPQHFGDGTRLSIL.